Presented here are 22 T cell receptor beta chains from one specimen sequenced in a study of technical replicates of blood from a few donors listed by TCRdb under 2017. Library preparation was by the immunoSEQ multiplex PCR assay. Imported from immuneACCESS, the table was reduced by TCRdb to in-frame sequences with V and J called. These copies leave out some clones; in studies compared against another copy, an unresolved V gene accounts for under half, and the cause of the remainder is not known. The sample records fewer than 100,000 clones, over 85% of which are singletons. Clones ranked in the top ten supply about 0.3% of the sample. What was sequenced was T cells isolated from PBMCs. The source of these receptors is a human donor in good health.

The chain is built from TRBV5-1 and TRBJ2-7; the D gene is possibly TRBD1 (6 bases). The V and J ends lost 4 bases and 7 bases respectively, with 18 bases between them. The CDR3 totals 14 residues. CDR1 and CDR2 (germline): SGHRS, YFSETQ. This chain's CDR3 is CASSPGQGLGEQYF. DNA for the CDR3: TGCGCCAGCAGCCCTGGCCAGGGGCTAGGAGAGCAGTACTTC.

V gene TRBV18 combines with J gene TRBJ1-5; maybe TRBD1 (6 bases). The CDR3 contains 16 residues. Germline CDR1 reads KGHSH; CDR2 reads LQKENI. The V and J ends lost 5 bases and 4 bases respectively, with 18 bases between them. CDR3 loop: CASSDRTASGNQPQHF. The CDR3 DNA is TGTGCCAGCTCAGATCGGACAGCTTCTGGGAATCAGCCCCAGCATTTT.

V and J are TRBV29-1 and TRBJ2-2, with D tentatively TRBD1 (6 bases). Trimming cost V 6 bases and J 4 bases, with 12 bases left between them. The CDR3 covers 13 residues. In germline, CDR1 is SQVTM, CDR2 ANQGSEA. CDR3: CSVTGMGTGELFF. As DNA, the CDR3 is TGCAGCGTCACAGGGATGGGCACCGGGGAGCTGTTTTTT.

The chain recombines TRBV5-1 with TRBJ1-3, with D possibly TRBD1 on 5 matching bases. This CDR3 contains 14 residues. Trimming took off 2 bases at V and 0 bases at J, with 6 bases between the two ends. The germline V gene has CDR1 SGHRS and CDR2 YFSETQ. In nucleotides, the CDR3 is TGCGCCAGCAGCTTTGACAGCTCTGGAAACACCATATATTTT. Protein: CASSFDSSGNTIYF.

Worth noting for this clone: The final CDR3 position lacks the conserved phenylalanine or tryptophan, pointing to a likely read error. The DNA is omitted, as the CDR3 cannot be located on it reliably, and the CDR3 follows TCRdb's listing. The rearrangement uses TRBV7-9 and TRBJ1-1. The CDR3 spans 11 residues, counting both ends. CDR1 and CDR2 from the germline V gene are SEHNR and FQNEAQ (reference sequence). The CDR3 sequence is CASSPTRGGLI.

The chain has TRBV11-3 and TRBJ1-1; no clear D gene. CDR1 and CDR2 (germline): SGHNT, YENEEA. Trimming removed 5 bases at V and 5 bases at J, with 9 bases between. The CDR3 has 12 amino acids. CDR3: CASSQRWTEAFF. In DNA, the CDR3 is TGTGCCAGCAGCCAGCGGTGGACTGAAGCTTTCTTT.

Concerning this clone itself: At one end the junction does not follow the germline gene, possibly because of a read error. V gene TRBV7-7 combines with J gene TRBJ2-5; D may be TRBD1 or TRBD2 (6 bases each). The CDR3 covers 14 residues. CDR1 is SSHAT and CDR2 is FNYEAQ in the germline V gene (reference sequence). CDR3 DNA: TGTGCTAGCAGCTTAGGGGGGCTTGGGGAGACCCAGTACTTC. It encodes CASSLGGLGETQYF.

The rearrangement uses TRBV9 and TRBJ2-2; TRBD2 aligns across 11 bases. In germline, CDR1 is SGDLS, CDR2 YYNGEE. The CDR3 sequence is 17 residues long. V was clipped by 4 bases and J by 4 bases; unmatched bases: 9. CDR3 coding DNA: TGTGCCAGCAGCTCGATACTAGCGGGAGTACCCACCGGGGAGCTGTTTTTT. It translates to CASSSILAGVPTGELFF.

This clone was seen only a few times. V usage is TRBV30 and J usage is TRBJ1-1; maybe TRBD1 (5 bases). The CDR3 is 13 amino acids. CDR1 and CDR2 (germline): GTSNPN, SVGIG (reference sequence). Trimming took 2 bases from V and 1 from J, leaving 8 bases between them. The CDR3 region has the DNA TGTGCCTGGAGTATCCAGGGGAACACTGAAGCTTTCTTT. As protein: CAWSIQGNTEAFF. The whole variable domain, filled in from reference TRBV30 and TRBJ1-1, reads SQTIHQWPATLVQPVGSPLSLECTVEGTSNPNLYWYRQAAGRGLQLLFYSVGIGQISSEVPQNLSASRPQDRQFILSSKKLLLSDSGFYLCAWSIQGNTEAFFGQGTRLTVV.

The rearrangement joins TRBV4-3 to TRBJ2-1; D is possibly TRBD2 (5 bases). Trimming pared 2 bases from V and 6 bases from J, leaving 11 bases between. Looked up from germline, CDR1 is LGHNA and CDR2 is YSLEER. The length of the CDR3 is 14 residues. CDR3 sequence: CASSQLGATNEQFF. CDR3 nucleotides: TGCGCCAGCAGCCAACTGGGAGCTACCAATGAGCAGTTCTTC.

The gene calls are TRBV7-9 and TRBJ1-1, with unresolved D. This CDR3 region has 12 residues. Looked up from germline, CDR1 is SEHNR and CDR2 is FQNEAQ (reference sequence). V was pared by 0 bases and J by 7 bases, with 6 bases between. The CDR3 DNA is TGTGCCAGCAGCTTAGCGTTCCGTGAAGCTTTCTTT. This codes for CASSLAFREAFF.

This sequence joins TRBV6-6 and TRBJ1-2; no clear D. V lost 2 bases, J lost 4 bases, and 14 bases lay in between. CDR1 and CDR2 from the germline V gene are MNHNY and SVGAGI (reference sequence). The CDR3 has 15 amino acids. The CDR3: CASSYPSNPGYGYTF. The CDR3 nucleotides read TGTGCCAGCAGTTACCCCTCAAACCCGGGCTATGGCTACACCTTC.

This clone was detected once. The rearrangement joins TRBV15 to TRBJ1-5, with 7 bases matching TRBD1. The germline CDR1 and CDR2 sequences are LNHNV and YYDKDF (reference sequence). The CDR3 is made up of 16 amino acids. The V gene end was trimmed by 0 bases and the J gene end by 2 bases; junction bases not matched to a gene: 4. CDR3 loop: CATSREGTAGNQPQHF. The CDR3 DNA sequence: TGTGCCACCAGCAGAGAGGGGACAGCTGGCAATCAGCCCCAGCATTTT.

The CDR3 protein is CASLTGFGTDTQYF. The DNA of the CDR3 is TGTGCCAGCCTGACAGGTTTCGGCACAGATACGCAGTATTTT. The chain combines TRBV10-3 with TRBJ2-3; possibly TRBD1 for D (6 bases). The CDR3 is made up of 14 amino acids. V gave up 10 bases and J gave up 1 base, with 15 bases separating them. Germline V gene lookup returns CDR1 ENHRY and CDR2 SYGVKD.

J is TRBJ1-1 and V is TRBV27; no clear D gene. The germline CDR1 and CDR2 sequences are MNHEY and SMNVEV (reference sequence). Trimming took 1 base from V and 1 from J, leaving 7 bases between them. CDR3 length equals 14 residues. CDR3 residues: CASSLFPTNTEAFF. CDR3 coding DNA: TGTGCCAGCAGTTTATTCCCTACGAACACTGAAGCTTTCTTT.

The chain recombines TRBV7-2 with TRBJ2-5; D is possibly TRBD2 (7 bases). The ends were cut back, 0 bases at V and 7 bases at J, with 18 bases in the middle. In germline, CDR1 is SGHTA, CDR2 FQGNSA. CDR3 length: 16 amino acids. The CDR3: CASSLAWEGGEGTQYF. The DNA of the CDR3 is TGTGCCAGCAGCTTAGCGTGGGAGGGGGGAGAGGGGACCCAGTACTTC.

The chain links TRBV7-9 to TRBJ1-2; the match to TRBD1 covers 7 bases. CDR1 SEHNR and CDR2 FQNEAQ come from the germline V gene (reference sequence). CDR3 size: 14 residues. V was clipped by 4 bases and J by 3 bases; unmatched bases: 5. CDR3 residues: CASSSGGVYYGYTF. The CDR3 DNA reads TGTGCCAGCAGCTCAGGGGGAGTTTACTATGGCTACACCTTC.

The chain couples TRBV6-4 to TRBJ1-1, with 7 bases fitting TRBD1. The CDR3 is 19 amino acids. With 3 bases clipped from V and 6 bases from J, the junction kept 22 bases outside the gene matches. Germline V gene data show CDR1 as MRHNA and CDR2 as SNTAGT. CDR3 loop: CASSEIQWTGSDGVAEAFF. For the CDR3, the DNA is TGTGCCAGCAGTGAGATACAATGGACAGGCAGCGACGGAGTGGCTGAAGCTTTCTTT.

This sequence joins TRBV30 and TRBJ2-2, with a weak D call TRBD1 (6 bases). The V gene's germline CDR1 is GTSNPN and CDR2 SVGIG (reference sequence). Trimming left V 4 bases short and J 7 bases short, with 19 bases between. The CDR3 length is 15 residues. The CDR3 DNA follows: TGTGCCTGGACCCACCTAACAGGGTGGGACGGGGAGCTGTTTTTT. Its protein is CAWTHLTGWDGELFF.

V is TRBV27 and J is TRBJ1-1, with D possibly TRBD1 on 6 matching bases. Looked up from germline, CDR1 is MNHEY and CDR2 is SMNVEV (reference sequence). The V and J ends lost 8 bases and 1 base respectively, with 17 bases between them. The CDR3 is 15 amino acids. This CDR3 reads CASALGAVENTEAFF. CDR3 in DNA: TGTGCCAGCGCCCTGGGGGCGGTAGAGAACACTGAAGCTTTCTTT.

V gene TRBV7-9 combines with J gene TRBJ2-7; 10 nucleotides align to TRBD2. Germline V lookup: CDR1 SEHNR, CDR2 FQNEAQ (reference sequence). The CDR3 has 14 residues. J was trimmed by 0 bases and V by 6 bases; bases with no gene match: 2. Written as DNA, the CDR3 is TGTGCCAGCAGGTCTAGCGGGAGCTCCTACGAGCAGTACTTC. It specifies CASRSSGSSYEQYF.

This sequence joins TRBV18 and TRBJ2-7; 9 nucleotides line up with TRBD1. The germline V gene has CDR1 KGHSH and CDR2 LQKENI. The CDR3 contains 15 residues. The trim removed 3 bases at V and 2 bases at J, leaving 5 bases unmatched. CDR3 protein: CASSPTGGVTYEQYF. The CDR3 DNA reads TGTGCCAGCTCACCTACAGGGGGCGTCACCTACGAGCAGTACTTC. The full variable domain, rest sourced from reference TRBV18 and TRBJ2-7, is NAGVMQNPRHLVRRRGQEARLRCSPMKGHSHVYWYRQLPEEGLKFMVYLQKENIIDESGMPKERFSAEFPKEGPSILRIQQVVRGDSAAYFCASSPTGGVTYEQYFGPGTRLTVT.